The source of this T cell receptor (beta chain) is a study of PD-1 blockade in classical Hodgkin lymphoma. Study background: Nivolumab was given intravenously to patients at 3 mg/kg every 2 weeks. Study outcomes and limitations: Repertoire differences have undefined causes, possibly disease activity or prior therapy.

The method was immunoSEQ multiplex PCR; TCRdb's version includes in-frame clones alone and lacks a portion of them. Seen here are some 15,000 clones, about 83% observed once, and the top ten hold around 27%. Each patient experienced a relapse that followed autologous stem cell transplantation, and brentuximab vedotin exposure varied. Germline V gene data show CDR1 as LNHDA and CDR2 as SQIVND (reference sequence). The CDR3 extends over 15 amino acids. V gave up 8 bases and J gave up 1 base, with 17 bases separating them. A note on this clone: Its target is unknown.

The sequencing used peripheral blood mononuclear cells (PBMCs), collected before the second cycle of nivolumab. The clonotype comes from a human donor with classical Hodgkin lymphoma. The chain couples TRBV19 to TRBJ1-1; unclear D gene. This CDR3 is CASGKVVTGNTEAFF. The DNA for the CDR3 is TGTGCCAGTGGAAAGGTAGTGACGGGGAACACTGAAGCTTTCTTT.